These 24 T cell receptor beta chains were all obtained from the same sample, sequenced in a study of T cell responses to AZD1222 COVID-19 vaccine. Produced via immunoSEQ multiplex PCR; TCRdb's table is partial and in-frame only. This sample has approximately 150,000 clones; about 91% occur once, and the top ten carry under 2.5%. The sequencing here drew on peripheral blood, taken on day 0 of AZD1222 vaccination. Receptors originate from an adult in good health.

This clone was detected only once. J is TRBJ2-7 and V is TRBV28; D tentatively fits TRBD1 or TRBD2 (5 bases each). The V gene lost 5 bases and the J gene lost 5 bases, with 19 bases spanning the gap. CDR1 is MDHEN and CDR2 is SYDVKM in the germline V gene. The CDR3 contains 15 residues. This chain's CDR3 is CASSTPGPLGDEQYF. The CDR3 nucleotides are TGTGCCAGCAGTACTCCGGGCCCACTGGGGGACGAGCAGTACTTC.

The chain carries TRBV6-4 and TRBJ2-1; 9 positions match TRBD1. Per the germline V gene, CDR1 is MRHNA and CDR2 is SNTAGT. Trimming removed 6 bases from V and 3 bases from J; junction bases left unmatched: 9. The CDR3 consists of 16 residues. CDR3 in amino acids: CASSRIGTGLYNEQFF. CDR3 coding DNA: TGTGCCAGCAGCCGTATCGGGACAGGGCTCTACAATGAGCAGTTCTTC.

This clone has a handful of counts. The chain couples TRBV7-8 to TRBJ1-5; D possibly corresponds to TRBD1 (6 bases). This CDR3 region has 15 residues. With 0 bases removed from V and 6 bases from J, the gap between germline ends came to 12 bases. In germline, CDR1 is SGHVS, CDR2 FQNEAQ. CDR3 amino acids: CASSLALEGGQPQHF. DNA of the CDR3: TGTGCCAGCAGCTTAGCCTTGGAAGGGGGTCAGCCCCAGCATTTT.

The chain couples TRBV28 to TRBJ1-2; no clear D. The CDR3 spans 12 residues. V gave up 4 bases and J gave up 8 bases, with 11 bases separating them. CDR1 and CDR2 from the germline V gene are MDHEN and SYDVKM. CDR3 sequence: CASSSPSKGYTF. The CDR3 region has the DNA TGTGCCAGCAGTTCACCCTCTAAGGGCTACACCTTC.

This chain uses TRBV7-9 with TRBJ1-2; D is undetermined. There are 14 residues in the CDR3. V was cut by 1 base and J by 4 bases, with 10 bases left in between. CDR1 and CDR2 from the germline V gene are SEHNR and FQNEAQ (reference sequence). The DNA of the CDR3 is TGTGCCAGCAGCTTAGAGGTTGACGGCTATGGCTACACCTTC. Its translation is CASSLEVDGYGYTF.

The rearrangement links TRBV28 to TRBJ1-2; D might be TRBD1 (6 bases). This CDR3 region has 13 residues. Trimming took 2 bases from V and 4 from J, leaving 8 bases between them. Germline CDR1 reads MDHEN; CDR2 reads SYDVKM. DNA for the CDR3: TGTGCCAGCAGTTTACAGGGGTCCTATGGCTACACCTTC. It yields the protein CASSLQGSYGYTF.

The V call is TRBV28, the J call TRBJ1-5; TRBD1 aligns across 9 bases. Germline V gene data show CDR1 as MDHEN and CDR2 as SYDVKM. With V trimmed by 4 bases and J by 6 bases, 7 bases remained unmatched. This CDR3 region has 15 residues. CDR3 nucleotides: TGTGCCAGCAGTTACGTAACAGGGGGCTTTCAGCCCCAGCATTTT. Translated: CASSYVTGGFQPQHF.

The gene calls are TRBV7-9 and TRBJ2-5; 9 bases are shared with TRBD2. The CDR3 is made up of 14 amino acids. Germline CDR1 is SEHNR and CDR2 is FQNEAQ (reference sequence). V was pared by 3 bases and J by 5 bases, with 4 bases of the junction left unmatched. CDR3 DNA sequence: TGTGCCAGCAGCTTTAGCGGGAGTGGGGAGACCCAGTACTTC. As protein: CASSFSGSGETQYF.

The chain is built from TRBV7-7 and TRBJ2-2; a possible D gene is TRBD1 (5 bases). Trimming took 5 bases from V and 6 from J, leaving 10 bases between them. Germline-derived CDR1 and CDR2 are SSHAT and FNYEAQ (reference sequence). This CDR3 contains 13 residues. CDR3 nucleotide sequence: TGTGCCAGCAGCCCCTCGACAGCCGGGGAGCTGTTTTTT. Encoded protein: CASSPSTAGELFF.

The V and J genes are TRBV27 and TRBJ1-1, with 8 positions matching TRBD1. CDR3 length: 14 residues. V lost 6 bases and J lost 7; bases outside the gene matches: 10. The germline V gene has CDR1 MNHEY and CDR2 SMNVEV (reference sequence). CDR3 sequence reads: CASSRGQGGGEAFF. The DNA of the CDR3 is TGTGCCAGCAGCCGAGGACAGGGCGGGGGTGAAGCTTTCTTT.

The CDR3 DNA reads as TGTGCCAGCAGCATGCGGGACACATCCTACGAGCAGTACTTC. This sequence encodes CASSMRDTSYEQYF. The rearrangement links TRBV9 to TRBJ2-7; tentatively, D is TRBD1 or TRBD2 (6 bases each). The CDR3 has 14 residues. Per germline, CDR1 SGDLS and CDR2 YYNGEE. The V end lost 4 bases, the J end lost 1 base, and 12 bases lay between the germline ends.

The chain is built from TRBV19 and TRBJ2-2; 7 bases line up with TRBD1. Germline lookup yields CDR1 LNHDA and CDR2 SQIVND (reference sequence). The ends lost 4 bases at V and 2 bases at J; junction bases unmatched: 10. This CDR3 spans 17 amino acids. The CDR3 here is CASSTPRQGSNTGELFF. The CDR3 DNA reads as TGTGCCAGTAGTACCCCTAGACAGGGCTCAAACACCGGGGAGCTGTTTTTT. Variable domain in full (rest from reference TRBV19 and TRBJ2-2): DGGITQSPKYLFRKEGQNVTLSCEQNLNHDAMYWYRQDPGQGLRLIYYSQIVNDFQKGDIAEGYSVSREKKESFPLTVTSAQKNPTAFYLCASSTPRQGSNTGELFFGEGSRLTVL.

The genes are TRBV9 and TRBJ2-1, with 9 bases identical to TRBD1. CDR1 is SGDLS, CDR2 YYNGEE, per germline. CDR3 length: 15 amino acids. V lost 2 bases, J lost 5 bases, and 5 bases stayed unmatched. DNA of the CDR3: TGTGCCAGCAGCGTTTCAGGGACAGGGAACAATGAGCAGTTCTTC. Translating it yields CASSVSGTGNNEQFF.

This chain uses TRBV5-6 with TRBJ1-1; 9 bases align to TRBD1. The CDR3 length is 16 residues. V gave up 3 bases and J gave up 1 base; unmatched junction bases: 7. Per germline, CDR1 SGHDT and CDR2 YYEEEE. CDR3 sequence: CASSSPTGGRNTEAFF. CDR3 nucleotides: TGTGCCAGCAGCTCACCAACAGGGGGCCGGAACACTGAAGCTTTCTTT.

The J gene is TRBJ1-6, the V gene TRBV10-2; the D gene is possibly TRBD1 (6 bases). Per germline, CDR1 WSHSY and CDR2 SAAADI. Trimming stripped 7 bases from V and 6 bases from J, with 16 bases between. The CDR3 is 15 amino acids. CDR3 DNA sequence: TGCGCCAGCACGGCGGGGGGCGTGGGTAATTCACCCCTCCACTTT. This codes for CASTAGGVGNSPLHF.

The chain joins TRBV13 to TRBJ1-5; TRBD1 is a possible D gene (5 bases). The CDR3 contains 17 residues. Germline assignment: CDR1 PRHDT and CDR2 FYEKMQ (reference sequence). Between the trimmed V and J ends, which lost 4 bases and 2 bases, there was a span of 18 bases. Here the CDR3 DNA reads TGTGCCAGCAGCTCCGGGGGGACCCTTGGGGGCAATCAGCCCCAGCATTTT. Translating gives CASSSGGTLGGNQPQHF.

CDR3 nucleotides: TGTGCCAGCAGTAGTGGGCGTGGCACTGAAGCTTTCTTT. It yields the protein CASSSGRGTEAFF. V usage is TRBV27 and J usage is TRBJ1-1; unclear D gene. CDR3 length equals 13 residues. Looked up from germline, CDR1 is MNHEY and CDR2 is SMNVEV (reference sequence). V was trimmed by 5 bases and J by 4 bases, leaving 11 bases between them.

The CDR3 nucleotides are TGCGCCAGCAGCCCCCCTCAGGGATCAACGGACTATGGCTACACCTTC. Translated: CASSPPQGSTDYGYTF. V gene TRBV4-1 combines with J gene TRBJ1-2; tentative D call: TRBD1 (5 bases). CDR3 size: 16 residues. V was trimmed by 4 bases and J by 3 bases, leaving 18 bases between them. The germline gives CDR1 MGHRA, CDR2 YSYEKL.

The chain uses TRBV7-2 and TRBJ1-1, with D perhaps matching TRBD1 (5 bases). The germline V gene encodes CDR1 SGHTA and CDR2 FQGNSA. Trimming removed 5 bases at V and 0 bases at J, with 19 bases between. The CDR3 sequence is 17 residues long. CDR3 sequence reads: CASSATRGPGMNTEAFF. Here the CDR3 DNA reads TGTGCCAGCAGCGCCACCCGGGGACCTGGAATGAACACTGAAGCTTTCTTT.

This chain links TRBV6-1 with TRBJ1-2; D not resolved. Germline values: CDR1 MNHNS, CDR2 SASEGT. This CDR3 contains 14 residues. V lost 2 bases and J 4 bases, leaving 11 bases between the germline ends. The CDR3 loop is CASSETSDIYGYTF. CDR3 in DNA: TGTGCCAGCAGTGAAACGTCAGACATCTATGGCTACACCTTC.

This clone has only one observation. Written as DNA, the CDR3 is TGCAGCGTTGTGTTGGTAAGGGATCACTACAATGAGCAGTTCTTC. Its translation: CSVVLVRDHYNEQFF. The J gene is TRBJ2-1, the V gene TRBV29-1, with D unresolved. This CDR3 is built from 15 residues. V dropped 4 bases and J dropped 3 bases, with 16 bases sitting between them. Germline-derived CDR1 and CDR2 are SQVTM and ANQGSEA.

The chain carries TRBV19 and TRBJ1-4; no firm D call. Germline V CDR1 and CDR2: LNHDA, SQIVND (reference sequence). V lost 3 bases to trimming and J lost 0 bases, with 11 bases between them. The CDR3 runs 16 residues. CDR3 DNA: TGTGCCAGTAGTATGCGCCCTTTTGCAACTAATGAAAAACTGTTTTTT. Its protein product is CASSMRPFATNEKLFF.

The chain employs TRBV19 and TRBJ1-2; 7 nucleotides agree with TRBD1. In germline, CDR1 is LNHDA, CDR2 SQIVND (reference sequence). CDR3 length equals 13 residues. J gave up 2 bases and V 9 bases, and 6 bases lay outside the gene matches. In DNA, the CDR3 is TGTGCCAGCCGACAGGGCACCAACTATGGCTACACCTTC. It is translated as CASRQGTNYGYTF.

The genes are TRBV5-6 and TRBJ2-2; D perhaps matches TRBD2 (5 bases). Germline V gives CDR1 SGHDT, CDR2 YYEEEE. V lost 0 bases and J 5 bases, leaving 8 bases between the germline ends. This CDR3 region has 14 residues. The CDR3 sequence: CASSLARGTGELFF. CDR3 in DNA: TGTGCCAGCAGCTTGGCCCGGGGTACCGGGGAGCTGTTTTTT.